Each of the 17 T cell receptor beta chains below was sequenced from the same sample in a study of blood T cell repertoires in COVID-19. Assay used: immunoSEQ multiplex PCR; TCRdb lists only in-frame clones, some missing. The data show about 36,000 clones, just under 85% seen once. The specimen sequenced was peripheral blood. The receptors were gathered from a man aged 45-60 years with active COVID-19.

V gene TRBV5-6 combines with J gene TRBJ1-4; D might be TRBD1 (6 bases). Trimming left V 2 bases short and J 0 bases short, with 8 bases between. The CDR3 is 15 amino acids. Germline V gene data show CDR1 as SGHDT and CDR2 as YYEEEE. The CDR3 here is CASSLTGSTNEKLFF. CDR3 coding DNA: TGTGCCAGCAGCTTAACAGGGTCAACTAATGAAAAACTGTTTTTT.

This chain uses TRBV1 with TRBJ1-4. TRBV1 is a listed pseudogene. The CDR3 sequence is 15 residues long. The CDR3 bases are TGCACCAGCAGCCAAGATACCCCTTCGGGTGAAAAACTGTTTTTT. As protein: CTSSQDTPSGEKLFF.

The chain joins TRBV5-4 to TRBJ2-2; 10 bases are a match to TRBD2. V shed 0 bases and J 4 bases; nucleotides not matched to a gene: 0. The CDR3 length is 15 residues. Per the germline V gene, CDR1 is SGHNT and CDR2 is YYREEE (reference sequence). CDR3 bases: TGTGCCAGCAGCTTGGGACTAGCGGGCACCGGGGAGCTGTTTTTT. Translating it yields CASSLGLAGTGELFF.

The rearrangement links TRBV6-2 or TRBV6-3 to TRBJ2-7; 8 bases match TRBD2. The CDR3 totals 14 residues. Germline loops: CDR1 MNHEY, CDR2 SVGEGT. V dropped 4 bases and J dropped 7; count of bases not matched to a gene: 9. CDR3: CASSLTSGLLEQYF. The CDR3 coding sequence is TGTGCCAGCAGTTTAACTAGCGGTCTTTTGGAGCAGTACTTC.

The chain employs TRBV6-1 and TRBJ2-5, with 11 bases that match TRBD2. Losses at the gene ends were 4 bases for V and 4 bases for J; bases not matched to a gene: 8. The CDR3 spans 16 residues. CDR1 is MNHNS, CDR2 SASEGT, per germline. The CDR3 here is CASSGAGTSGGETQYF. The DNA of the CDR3 is TGTGCCAGCAGTGGGGCCGGGACTAGCGGTGGAGAGACCCAGTACTTC.

The chain recombines TRBV2 with TRBJ2-7; tentatively, D is TRBD1 (6 bases). Germline CDR1 is SNHLY and CDR2 is FYNNEI. Trimming took 5 bases from V and 4 from J, leaving 21 bases between them. This CDR3 is 16 amino acids long. CDR3 DNA sequence: TGTGCCAGCAGTCGCGCCGGCCCCGGACAGATGTACGAGCAGTACTTC. Its translation is CASSRAGPGQMYEQYF.

This rearrangement joins TRBV19 to TRBJ1-3, with 8 bases matching TRBD1. CDR1 is LNHDA, CDR2 SQIVND, per germline (reference sequence). This CDR3 has 15 amino acids. V lost 4 bases and J lost 3; bases outside the gene matches: 5. The CDR3 loop reads CASSTDRAYGNTIYF. The CDR3, as DNA: TGTGCCAGTAGTACGGACAGGGCCTATGGAAACACCATATATTTT.

V gene TRBV4-3 combines with J gene TRBJ1-6; TRBD1 matches at 8 bases. Germline CDR1 LGHNA, CDR2 YSLEER. The junction had 8 bases not matched to a gene; V was cut back by 3 bases and J by 7 bases. The CDR3 runs to 16 residues. This CDR3 reads CASSQTGQGSNSPLHF. CDR3 sequence (DNA): TGCGCCAGCAGCCAGACAGGACAGGGAAGCAATTCACCCCTCCACTTT.

This clone was found once. The J gene is TRBJ1-6, the V gene TRBV23-1; 9 positions match TRBD1. TRBV23-1 is treated as an ORF (open reading frame) with a function not yet certain. The V and J ends lost 4 bases and 2 bases, in that order; junction bases with no gene match: 9. The CDR3 runs 18 residues. The CDR3 bases are TGCGCCAGCAGTCCCCTATCGGGACAGGGTACCTATAATTCACCCCTCCACTTT. This translates into CASSPLSGQGTYNSPLHF.

V and J are TRBV4-3 and TRBJ1-6, with unresolved D. Germline V CDR1 and CDR2: LGHNA, YSLEER. V was clipped by 0 bases and J by 9 bases, with 12 bases between them. The CDR3 has 15 amino acids. CDR3 protein: CASSQDVGAGSPLHF. The CDR3 bases are TGCGCCAGCAGCCAAGACGTGGGCGCAGGTTCACCCCTCCACTTT.

Comments on this clone: Germline is not matched at one junction end, which may reflect a read error. For the CDR3, the DNA is TGTGCCAGCAGTGTGCGAGGAGGAATGGGCACCCTCTCCTACGGGCAGTACTTC. Its translation: CASSVRGGMGTLSYGQYF. The rearrangement joins TRBV6-1 to TRBJ2-7, with a weak D call TRBD2 (5 bases). The germline gives CDR1 MNHNS, CDR2 SASEGT. The CDR3 loop spans 18 amino acids.

The chain uses TRBV7-6 and TRBJ2-2, with 11 bases that match TRBD1. Germline CDR1 SGHVS, CDR2 FNYEAQ. The CDR3 consists of 15 residues. J lost 8 bases, V lost 5 bases, and 7 bases had no gene match. CDR3: CASSLRTGGLGELFF. The CDR3 region has the DNA TGTGCCAGCAGCCTTAGGACAGGGGGCCTAGGGGAGCTGTTTTTT.

V usage is TRBV4-3 and J usage is TRBJ2-7, with 7 positions matching TRBD1. J lost 5 bases, V lost 3 bases, and 10 bases had no gene match. This CDR3 has 15 residues. Per germline, CDR1 LGHNA and CDR2 YSLEER. The CDR3 DNA reads TGCGCCAGCAGCCACCCGGACAGGCCGGTCCACGAGCAGTACTTC. Residues: CASSHPDRPVHEQYF.

This chain joins TRBV15 and TRBJ2-6; maybe TRBD1 (5 bases). Trimming removed 0 bases at V and 12 bases at J, with 6 bases between. This CDR3 comprises 12 residues. Germline lookup yields CDR1 LNHNV and CDR2 YYDKDF (reference sequence). Written as DNA, the CDR3 is TGTGCCACCAGCAGAGATCAGGGCGTCCTGACTTTC. Translation gives CATSRDQGVLTF. The variable domain in full, with the rest retrieved from reference TRBV15 and TRBJ2-6, is DAMVIQNPRYQVTQFGKPVTLSCSQTLNHNVMYWYQQKSSQAPKLLFHYYDKDFNNEADTPDNFQSRRPNTSFCFLDIRSPGLGDTAMYLCATSRDQGVLTFGAGSRLTVL.

This sequence joins TRBV5-8 and TRBJ2-1; D is possibly TRBD1 (6 bases). Per the germline V gene, CDR1 is SGHTS and CDR2 is YDEGEE. Trimming left V 3 bases short and J 0 bases short, with 10 bases between. The CDR3 contains 15 residues. The CDR3: CASSYRESSYNEQFF. CDR3 DNA: TGTGCCAGCAGCTACAGGGAAAGCTCCTACAATGAGCAGTTCTTC.

This chain connects TRBV18 to TRBJ2-5, with unresolved D. Per germline, CDR1 KGHSH and CDR2 LQKENI. This CDR3 comprises 12 residues. V was shortened by 3 bases and J by 4 bases, with 6 bases between the two germline ends. The CDR3 DNA sequence: TGTGCCAGCTCACCTGACTCAGAGACCCAGTACTTC. Protein product: CASSPDSETQYF.

The chain joins TRBV29-1 to TRBJ2-7; 10 bases fit TRBD1. CDR3 length equals 14 residues. The V segment lost 5 bases and the J segment 5 bases; nucleotides outside the gene matches: 9. CDR1 is SQVTM and CDR2 is ANQGSEA in the germline V gene. In DNA form, the CDR3 reads TGCAGCGTTCAAATCCGGGACAGGGGCGACGAGCAGTACTTC. It codes for CSVQIRDRGDEQYF.